This is a list of T cell receptor beta chains from one sample in a study of OX40 agonist ivuxolimab in advanced cancers. Sequencing used immunoSEQ multiplex PCR; TCRdb keeps in-frame clones, though not all of them. Of around 23,000 clones listed, roughly 80% are singletons. This material consisted of CD4+ or CD8+ T cells sorted from blood, taken in a trial of the OX40 agonist ivuxolimab. These receptors were taken from an adult with an advanced solid tumor such as melanoma, head and neck, liver or kidney cancer. Each CDR3 is given with its conserved first and last residue. The D gene is left open where the match is weak. Only some rows state a clone size, as once, few, many or a class for expanded clones.

>15|NA|NA|TRBJ2-5|TRBV30
CAWSPLGVDQETQYF
TGTGCCTGGAGCCCTTTAGGGGTGGACCAAGAGACCCAGTACTTC
>15|NA|TRBD1|TRBJ2-5|TRBV6-5
CASSYTGGRGETQYF
TGTGCCAGCAGTTACACAGGGGGGCGAGGGGAGACCCAGTACTTC
>15|NA|TRBD2|TRBJ2-1|TRBV9
CASSPAGGGYNEQFF
TGTGCCAGCAGCCCAGCGGGAGGGGGGTACAATGAGCAGTTCTTC
>13|NA|TRBD1|TRBJ2-7|TRBV7-6
CASSHGQGYEQYF
TGTGCCAGCAGCCACGGACAGGGATACGAGCAGTACTTC
>16|NA|TRBD1|TRBJ2-7|TRBV29-1
CSVEPTGTGISYEQYF
TGCAGCGTTGAACCGACCGGGACAGGGATCTCCTACGAGCAGTACTTC
>13|NA|NA|TRBJ2-7|TRBV11-2
CASSIQGSYEQYF
TGTGCCAGCAGCATCCAGGGCTCCTACGAGCAGTACTTC
>14|NA|NA|TRBJ2-1|TRBV6-6
CASSYSLGYNEQFF
TGTGCCAGCAGTTATAGCCTCGGGTACAATGAGCAGTTCTTC
>16|medium-sized|NA|TRBJ1-3|TRBV6-4
CASSPKAGSSGNTIYF
TGTGCCAGCAGCCCAAAAGCGGGGAGCTCTGGAAACACCATATATTTT
>15|NA|NA|TRBJ2-2|TRBV19
CASRLIQGNTGELFF
TGTGCCAGTAGATTGATCCAGGGGAACACCGGGGAGCTGTTTTTT
>12|few|NA|TRBJ1-2|TRBV7-6
CASSSQGWGYTF
TGTGCCAGCAGCTCCCAGGGTTGGGGCTACACCTTC
>12|NA|NA|TRBJ1-2|TRBV7-9
CASSSPRDGYTF
TGTGCCAGCAGCTCACCCAGGGATGGCTACACCTTC
>14|NA|NA|TRBJ2-2|TRBV19
CASSIARESGELFF
TGTGCCAGTAGTATAGCGCGGGAATCCGGGGAGCTGTTTTTT
>13|few|NA|TRBJ1-1|TRBV19
CASSSTLNTEAFF
TGTGCCAGTAGTTCGACCCTGAACACTGAAGCTTTCTTT
>12|few|NA|TRBJ2-5|TRBV4-2
CASSQGPETQYF
TGTGCCAGCAGCCAAGGCCCCGAGACCCAGTACTTC
>14|NA|NA|TRBJ2-1|TRBV27
CASSLGLWYNEQFF
TGTGCCAGCAGTTTAGGTCTCTGGTACAATGAGCAGTTCTTC
>14|NA|TRBD1|TRBJ2-5|TRBV28
CASTPTGGKETQYF
TGTGCCAGCACCCCGACAGGGGGCAAGGAGACCCAGTACTTC
>14|NA|NA|TRBJ1-1|TRBV5-5
CASSWGAMGTEAFF
TGTGCCAGCAGTTGGGGGGCGATGGGCACTGAAGCTTTCTTT
>14|NA|TRBD1|TRBJ2-7|TRBV4-2
CASSQSGTAYEQYF
TGTGCCAGCAGCCAGTCCGGGACAGCTTACGAGCAGTACTTC
>16|once|NA|TRBJ2-1|TRBV21-1
CASSRYTSGGYNEQFF
TGTGCCAGCAGCAGATATACTAGCGGGGGATACAATGAGCAGTTCTTC
>14|once|NA|TRBJ2-7|TRBV13
CASSPIGGNYEQYF
TGTGCCAGCAGCCCAATAGGGGGAAACTACGAGCAGTACTTC
>15|NA|NA|TRBJ1-5|TRBV5-8
CASSPGTDSNQPQHF
TGTGCCAGCAGCCCCGGGACGGATAGCAATCAGCCCCAGCATTTT
>13|NA|TRBD1|TRBJ2-7|TRBV2
CASSERQGYEQYF
TGTGCCAGCAGTGAAAGACAGGGATACGAGCAGTACTTC
>11|NA|TRBD1|TRBJ2-7|TRBV2
CASRALGQGNF
TGTGCCAGCAGAGCCTTGGGACAGGGGAACTTC
>16|NA|TRBD2|TRBJ2-7|TRBV10-3
CAIGGDTSGRGGEQYF
TGTGCCATCGGAGGAGATACTAGCGGGAGGGGGGGCGAGCAGTACTTC
>14|NA|TRBD1|TRBJ2-1|TRBV19
CASMGTGDINEQFF
TGTGCCAGTATGGGAACAGGGGACATCAATGAGCAGTTCTTC
>15|NA|NA|TRBJ2-5|TRBV30
CAWSVPPTVAETQYF
TGTGCCTGGAGTGTACCCCCCACGGTAGCAGAGACCCAGTACTTC
>13|many|NA|TRBJ2-7|TRBV7-9
CASAVGYSYEQYF
TGTGCCAGCGCCGTTGGTTACTCCTACGAGCAGTACTTC
>15|NA|NA|TRBJ2-3|TRBV9
CASSVGTPRDYTQYF
TGTGCCAGCAGCGTTGGGACCCCACGGGACTATACGCAGTATTTT
>12|NA|NA|TRBJ2-7|TRBV16
CASSRRTYEQYF
TGTGCCAGCAGCCGACGCACCTACGAGCAGTACTTC
>13|NA|NA|TRBJ2-3|TRBV28
CASRPGEGNTQYF
TGTGCCAGCAGGCCCGGCGAGGGGAATACGCAGTATTTT
>11|NA|NA|TRBJ1-2|TRBV2
CAIVPPYGYTF
TGTGCCATAGTCCCCCCCTATGGCTACACCTTC
>14|NA|NA|TRBJ1-2|TRBV9
CASSVGRGSYGYTF
TGTGCCAGCAGCGTAGGACGAGGGTCCTATGGCTACACCTTC
>13|NA|NA|TRBJ2-7|TRBV5-1
CASSLSQDYEQYF
TGCGCCAGCAGCTTGTCCCAGGACTACGAGCAGTACTTC
>14|NA|NA|TRBJ2-7|TRBV5-4
CASSPGESSYEQYF
TGTGCCAGCAGCCCGGGAGAGTCCTCCTACGAGCAGTACTTC
>16|NA|TRBD2|TRBJ2-7|TRBV6-1
CASSQVGGRSSYEQYF
TGTGCCAGCAGTCAAGTCGGGGGGAGGAGCTCCTACGAGCAGTACTTC
>13|NA|NA|TRBJ2-7|TRBV27
CASSSGKGYEQYF
TGTGCCAGCAGTTCGGGCAAAGGTTACGAGCAGTACTTC
>15|NA|NA|TRBJ2-3|TRBV27
CASSLLLTGVDTQYF
TGTGCCAGCAGTTTACTTCTGACGGGAGTGGATACGCAGTATTTT
>12|NA|NA|TRBJ1-2|TRBV19
CASSEQYYGYTF
TGTGCCAGTAGTGAACAGTATTATGGCTACACCTTC
>14|once|NA|TRBJ2-2|TRBV9
CASSDASGTGELFF
TGTGCCAGCAGCGACGCCTCTGGCACCGGGGAGCTGTTTTTT
>13|NA|NA|TRBJ2-7|TRBV7-9
CASSGRGSYEQYF
TGTGCCAGCAGCGGCAGAGGTTCCTACGAGCAGTACTTC
>15|NA|TRBD1|TRBJ1-5|TRBV5-1
CASSPWTGSNQPQHF
TGCGCCAGCAGCCCCTGGACAGGGAGCAATCAGCCCCAGCATTTT
>12|NA|NA|TRBJ1-1|TRBV27
CASSFLWGDAFF
TGTGCCAGCAGTTTTCTCTGGGGGGACGCTTTCTTT
>16|NA|NA|TRBJ2-2|TRBV19
CASKVSVGVLAGELFF
TGTGCCAGTAAAGTCAGCGTGGGGGTTTTGGCCGGGGAGCTGTTTTTT
>11|NA|NA|TRBJ2-7|TRBV5-6
CASSLVGSAVF
TGTGCCAGCAGCTTGGTGGGTTCAGCTGTCTTC
>13|once|TRBD2|TRBJ2-3|TRBV9
CASAASGGGPEYF
TGTGCCAGCGCGGCTAGCGGGGGTGGACCGGAGTATTTT
>14|NA|NA|TRBJ2-7|TRBV4-1
CASSQVIDGYEQYF
TGCGCCAGCAGCCAAGTCATAGACGGCTACGAGCAGTACTTC
>14|NA|TRBD1|TRBJ1-5|TRBV28
CASSPRQGWEPQHF
TGTGCCAGCAGTCCACGACAGGGGTGGGAGCCCCAGCATTTT
>16|NA|NA|TRBJ2-1|TRBV7-9
CASSSRDGQRNNEQFF
TGTGCCAGCAGCAGTCGGGACGGACAACGCAACAATGAGCAGTTCTTC
>15|once|TRBD1|TRBJ2-7|TRBV9
CASSVGGTGLYEQYF
TGTGCCAGCAGCGTAGGAGGGACAGGGCTCTACGAGCAGTACTTC
>13|NA|NA|TRBJ2-5|TRBV15
CATRRRSQETQYF
TGTGCCACCAGACGGAGGAGCCAAGAGACCCAGTACTTC
>13|once|NA|TRBJ2-3|TRBV21-1
CASKGLAGDTQYF
TGTGCCAGCAAAGGACTAGCGGGAGATACGCAGTATTTT
>13|few|NA|TRBJ1-1|TRBV6-4
CASSDRESTEAFF
TGTGCCAGCAGTGACAGGGAGAGCACTGAAGCTTTCTTT
>12|NA|NA|TRBJ2-7|TRBV28
CASSLLAYEQYF
TGTGCCAGCAGTTTGCTGGCCTACGAGCAGTACTTC